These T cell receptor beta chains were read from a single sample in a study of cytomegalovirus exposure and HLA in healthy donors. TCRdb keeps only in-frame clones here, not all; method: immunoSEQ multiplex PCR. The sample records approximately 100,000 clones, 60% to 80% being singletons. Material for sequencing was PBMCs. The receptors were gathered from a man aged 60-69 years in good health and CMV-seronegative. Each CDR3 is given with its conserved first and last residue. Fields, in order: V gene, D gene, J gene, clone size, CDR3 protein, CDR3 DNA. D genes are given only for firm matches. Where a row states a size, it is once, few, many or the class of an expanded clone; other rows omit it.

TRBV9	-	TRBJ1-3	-	CASSVAVGQSGNTIYF	TGTGCCAGCAGCGTAGCGGTGGGACAAAGTGGAAACACCATATATTTT
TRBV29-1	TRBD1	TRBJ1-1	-	CSVSRQGPMNTEAFF	TGCAGCGTTAGTAGACAGGGGCCCATGAACACTGAAGCTTTCTTT
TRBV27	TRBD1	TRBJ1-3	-	CASSLSRDRTGNTIYF	TGTGCCAGCAGTTTATCTCGGGACAGGACTGGAAACACCATATATTTT
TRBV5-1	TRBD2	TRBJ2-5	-	CASSSPGLADNQETQYF	TGCGCCAGCAGCTCTCCGGGACTAGCGGACAACCAAGAGACCCAGTACTTC
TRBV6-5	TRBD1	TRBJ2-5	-	CASSFRQGQQETQYF	TGTGCCAGCAGTTTTCGACAGGGGCAACAAGAGACCCAGTACTTC
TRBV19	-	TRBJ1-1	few	CASRDQVGGRGMNTEAFF	TGTGCCAGTAGGGACCAGGTCGGGGGGCGTGGGATGAACACTGAAGCTTTCTTT
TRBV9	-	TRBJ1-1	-	CASSRKGDSNTEAFF	TGTGCCAGCAGCAGGAAAGGGGACTCGAACACTGAAGCTTTCTTT
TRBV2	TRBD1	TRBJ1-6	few	CASSEGQYNSPLHF	TGTGCCAGCAGTGAGGGACAGTATAATTCACCCCTCCACTTT
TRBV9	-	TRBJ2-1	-	CASSFSDNEQFF	TGTGCCAGCAGTTTCAGTGACAATGAGCAGTTCTTC
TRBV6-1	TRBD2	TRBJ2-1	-	CASNPIAGGNEQFF	TGTGCCAGCAATCCTATAGCGGGAGGGAATGAGCAGTTCTTC
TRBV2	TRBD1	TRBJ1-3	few	CASRLDRAGNTIYF	TGTGCCAGCAGATTGGACAGGGCGGGAAACACCATATATTTT
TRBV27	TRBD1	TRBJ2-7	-	CASSETGTGGLEQYF	TGTGCCAGCAGTGAAACCGGGACAGGGGGTCTCGAGCAGTACTTC
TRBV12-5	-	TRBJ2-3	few	CASGRNRGAPTDTQYF	TGTGCTAGTGGCCGTAATCGGGGGGCACCCACAGATACGCAGTATTTT
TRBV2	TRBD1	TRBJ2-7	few	CASRGDSYEQYF	TGTGCCAGCAGGGGGGACAGCTACGAGCAGTACTTC
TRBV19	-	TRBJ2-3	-	CASSMGLPDTQYF	TGTGCCAGTAGTATGGGACTCCCAGATACGCAGTATTTT
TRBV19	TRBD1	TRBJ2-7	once	CAGSAGQGAGEQYF	TGTGCCGGTAGTGCGGGACAGGGGGCAGGCGAGCAGTACTTC
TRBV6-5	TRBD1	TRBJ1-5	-	CASRTGNQPQHF	TGTGCCAGCAGGACAGGGAATCAGCCCCAGCATTTT
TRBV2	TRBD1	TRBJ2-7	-	CASSEDRDNEQYF	TGTGCCAGCAGTGAGGACAGGGACAACGAGCAGTACTTC
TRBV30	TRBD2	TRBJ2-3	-	CAWSAGSGADTQYF	TGTGCCTGGAGTGCCGGGAGCGGGGCCGATACGCAGTATTTT
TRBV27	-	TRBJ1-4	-	CASSRLGRTNEKLFF	TGTGCCAGCAGCCGATTAGGGAGAACTAATGAAAAACTGTTTTTT
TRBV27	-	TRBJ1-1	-	CASSLTRRGTEAFF	TGTGCCAGCAGTCTTACAAGGAGGGGTACTGAAGCTTTCTTT
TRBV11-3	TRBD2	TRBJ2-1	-	CASSHPLAGGPYEQFF	TGTGCCAGCAGCCACCCTCTAGCGGGAGGGCCCTATGAGCAGTTCTTC
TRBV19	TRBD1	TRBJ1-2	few	CASSIRQGTNYGYTF	TGTGCCAGTAGTATCCGACAGGGTACTAACTATGGCTACACCTTC
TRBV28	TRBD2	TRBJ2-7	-	CASSLATAGGLEQYF	TGTGCCAGCAGTCTCGCCACGGCGGGAGGGCTTGAGCAGTACTTC
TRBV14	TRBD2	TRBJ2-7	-	CASSQEGLAGEEQYF	TGTGCCAGCAGCCAAGAGGGTCTAGCGGGGGAGGAGCAGTACTTC
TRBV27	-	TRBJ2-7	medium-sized	CASSTRQSLSVEQYF	TGTGCCAGCAGTACGAGACAGTCCCTTTCGGTCGAGCAGTACTTC
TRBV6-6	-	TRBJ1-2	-	CASTSGINYGYTF	TGTGCCAGCACCAGCGGGATCAACTATGGCTACACCTTC
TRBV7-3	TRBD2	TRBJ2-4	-	CASSPHGGTSGRAVSKNIQYF	TGTGCCAGCAGCCCTCACGGGGGGACTAGCGGGAGGGCCGTGTCCAAAAACATTCAGTACTTC
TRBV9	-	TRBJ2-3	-	CASSRSGQNTDTQYF	TGTGCCAGCAGCAGGTCGGGACAAAACACAGATACGCAGTATTTT
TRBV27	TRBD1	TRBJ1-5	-	CASSPGDRGMDQPQHF	TGTGCCAGCAGTCCCGGGGACAGGGGAATGGATCAGCCCCAGCATTTT
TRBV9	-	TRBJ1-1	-	CASSVGRPNTEAFF	TGTGCCAGCAGCGTAGGGCGGCCGAACACTGAAGCTTTCTTT
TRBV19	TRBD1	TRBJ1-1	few	CASWRNRGTLTEAFF	TGTGCCAGTTGGAGGAACAGGGGCACTCTCACTGAAGCTTTCTTT
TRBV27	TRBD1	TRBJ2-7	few	CASSPGQVTPYEQYF	TGTGCCAGCAGTCCCGGACAGGTAACGCCCTACGAGCAGTACTTC
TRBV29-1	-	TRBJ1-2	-	CSAVEANYGYTF	TGCAGCGCGGTGGAGGCTAACTATGGCTACACCTTC
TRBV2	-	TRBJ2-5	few	CASSRQYQETQYF	TGTGCCAGCAGTAGACAGTACCAAGAGACCCAGTACTTC
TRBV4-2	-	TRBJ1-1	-	CASSQGKGTEAFF	TGTGCCAGCAGCCAAGGAAAGGGGACTGAAGCTTTCTTT
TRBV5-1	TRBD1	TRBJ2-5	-	CASSSRDRDWETQYF	TGCGCCAGCAGCTCCCGGGACAGGGATTGGGAGACCCAGTACTTC
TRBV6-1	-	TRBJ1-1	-	CASTTHLGGEAFF	TGTGCCAGCACTACACACCTCGGGGGTGAAGCTTTCTTT
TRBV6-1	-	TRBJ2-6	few	CASKRLNSGANVLTF	TGTGCCAGCAAGAGACTCAACTCTGGGGCCAACGTCCTGACTTTC
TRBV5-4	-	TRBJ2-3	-	CASSLFSADTQYF	TGTGCCAGCAGCTTGTTTAGTGCAGATACGCAGTATTTT
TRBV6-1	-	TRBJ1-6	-	CASSENPTGGSPLHF	TGTGCCAGCAGTGAAAATCCGACAGGCGGGTCACCCCTCCACTTT
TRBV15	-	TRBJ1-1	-	CATSRDRPTEAFF	TGTGCCACCAGCAGAGACAGGCCCACTGAAGCTTTCTTT
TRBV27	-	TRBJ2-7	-	CASSLEVRGDYEQYF	TGTGCCAGCAGTTTAGAGGTCAGGGGAGACTACGAGCAGTACTTC
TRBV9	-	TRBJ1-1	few	CASSQGVNTEAFF	TGTGCCAGCAGTCAGGGCGTGAACACTGAAGCTTTCTTT
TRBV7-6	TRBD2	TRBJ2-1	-	CASSLMAGGYNEQFF	TGTGCCAGCAGCTTAATGGCGGGAGGGTACAATGAGCAGTTCTTC
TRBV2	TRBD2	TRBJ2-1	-	CASGGLAGGAYEQFF	TGTGCCAGCGGGGGACTAGCGGGAGGAGCCTATGAGCAGTTCTTC
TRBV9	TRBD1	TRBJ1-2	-	CASSPRDSSANYGYTF	TGTGCCAGCAGCCCCCGGGACAGCTCAGCTAACTATGGCTACACCTTC
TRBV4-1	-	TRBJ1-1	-	CASSQDRWTEAFF	TGCGCCAGCAGCCAAGATCGGTGGACTGAAGCTTTCTTT
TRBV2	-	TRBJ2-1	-	CASSGRGGENEQFF	TGTGCCAGCAGTGGTCGCGGAGGGGAGAATGAGCAGTTCTTC
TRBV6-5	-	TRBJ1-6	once	CAIGGVWNSPLHF	TGTGCCATCGGGGGGGTTTGGAATTCACCCCTCCACTTT
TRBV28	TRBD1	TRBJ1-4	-	CASRSTGVGEKLFF	TGTGCCAGCAGGTCAACAGGGGTGGGGGAAAAACTGTTTTTT
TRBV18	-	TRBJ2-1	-	CASSPLSRVEQFF	TGTGCCAGCTCACCGCTTTCTCGCGTTGAGCAGTTCTTC
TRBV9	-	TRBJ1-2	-	CASSVNVNYGYTF	TGTGCCAGCAGCGTTAATGTAAACTATGGCTACACCTTC
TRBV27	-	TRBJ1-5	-	CASSSGSGQPQHF	TGTGCCAGCAGTTCAGGGTCGGGTCAGCCCCAGCATTTT
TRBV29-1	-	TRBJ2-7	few	CSVTGIYEQYF	TGCAGCGTCACAGGGATCTACGAGCAGTACTTC
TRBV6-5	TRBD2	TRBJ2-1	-	CASSLGLAEHNEQFF	TGTGCCAGCAGTTTAGGACTAGCGGAACACAATGAGCAGTTCTTC